These T cell receptor beta chains were read from a single sample in a study of blood T cell repertoires in COVID-19. Libraries were prepared by immunoSEQ multiplex PCR; TCRdb keeps only in-frame clonotypes and omits some of them. The table lists under 250,000 clones, roughly 80% of them singletons. Source material: peripheral blood. Receptors were obtained from a woman in her 70s with acute or convalescent COVID-19. Both conserved end residues are part of each CDR3. The D gene is left open where the match is weak. Clone sizes are given selectively: once, few, many, or a class where the clone is expanded.

d_call	v_call	cdr3_length	j_call	clone_size	cdr3_aa	cdr3_nt
TRBD1	TRBV2	13	TRBJ2-5	once	CASSLDRDETQYF	TGTGCCAGCAGTCTGGACAGGGACGAGACCCAGTACTTC
.	TRBV3-1/TRBV3-2	14	TRBJ1-1	.	CASSQGGTRTEAFF	TGTGCCAGCAGCCAAGGAGGGACTCGCACTGAAGCTTTCTTT
.	TRBV6-6	11	TRBJ1-6	few	CASMRNSPLHF	TGTGCCAGCATGAGAAATTCACCCCTCCACTTT
.	TRBV2	13	TRBJ2-1	.	CASSEERYNEQFF	TGTGCCAGCAGTGAAGAGAGGTACAATGAGCAGTTCTTC
.	TRBV3-1/TRBV3-2	13	TRBJ2-5	.	CASSPPSRETQYF	TGTGCCAGCAGCCCGCCCTCGAGGGAGACCCAGTACTTC
.	TRBV12-3/TRBV12-4	13	TRBJ1-2	once	CASSRTAGVGYTF	TGTGCCAGCAGTCGGACCGCAGGGGTCGGCTACACCTTC
.	TRBV6-2/TRBV6-3	15	TRBJ2-1	.	CASSYIGGVYNEQFF	TGTGCCAGCAGTTACATCGGGGGAGTTTACAATGAGCAGTTCTTC
.	TRBV5-4	16	TRBJ1-3	.	CASSQLQGTSGNTIYF	TGTGCCAGCAGCCAATTACAGGGAACCTCTGGAAACACCATATATTTT
.	TRBV5-1	14	TRBJ1-2	few	CASSLVRGTYGYTF	TGCGCCAGCAGCTTGGTCAGGGGCACCTATGGCTACACCTTC
.	TRBV6-5	15	TRBJ1-1	.	CASTQGWAGRTEAFF	TGTGCCAGTACCCAAGGGTGGGCAGGGCGAACTGAAGCTTTCTTT